Presented here are 25 T cell receptor beta chains from one specimen sequenced in a study of blood T cell repertoires in COVID-19. Only in-frame clones appear in the TCRdb table, and some are missing; sequencing was by immunoSEQ multiplex PCR. The sample includes 200,000 or so clones, around nine tenths of them seen just once. Sequenced input: peripheral blood. The receptor set was obtained from a man aged 55 to 70 with acute or convalescent COVID-19.

The rearrangement joins TRBV6-1 to TRBJ1-1, with D maybe TRBD1 (5 bases). The CDR3 is made up of 16 amino acids. The V end lost 2 bases, the J end lost 3 bases, and 16 bases lay between the germline ends. Germline V lookup: CDR1 MNHNS, CDR2 SASEGT. This chain's CDR3 is CASSEIKGSGDTEAFF. CDR3 in DNA: TGTGCCAGCAGTGAAATTAAGGGGTCGGGTGACACTGAAGCTTTCTTT.

This clone was detected a few times. V and J are TRBV12-3 or TRBV12-4 and TRBJ1-1; D gene uncertain. Trimming left V 3 bases short and J 1 base short, with 6 bases between. The CDR3 covers 13 residues. This CDR3 is CASSFRENTEAFF. CDR3 bases: TGTGCCAGCAGTTTTCGGGAGAACACTGAAGCTTTCTTT.

The chain joins TRBV30 to TRBJ1-1; no definite D call. The V and J ends lost 7 bases and 11 bases respectively, with 14 bases between them. The CDR3 loop spans 10 amino acids. Germline V gene sequence: CDR1 GTSNPN, CDR2 SVGIG (reference sequence). The CDR3 loop reads CASEDWGAFF. The CDR3, as DNA: TGTGCCTCTGAGGACTGGGGTGCTTTCTTT.

This chain links TRBV3-1 (or the pseudogene TRBV3-2) with TRBJ2-6, with 7 bases aligning to TRBD1. V dropped 3 bases and J dropped 11; count of bases not matched to a gene: 4. The CDR3 is made up of 13 amino acids. Germline CDR1 reads LGHDT; CDR2 reads YNNKEL (reference sequence). The CDR3 spells CASSQNRGDVLTF. The CDR3 bases are TGTGCCAGCAGCCAGAACAGGGGAGACGTCCTGACTTTC.

V gene TRBV7-2 combines with J gene TRBJ1-1, with unresolved D. Trimming shortened V by 2 bases and J by 1 base, and 8 bases separated the two germline ends. The CDR3 runs to 14 residues. Germline CDR1 SGHTA, CDR2 FQGNSA. CDR3 bases: TGTGCCAGCAGCTTACGTCAGGCGAACACTGAAGCTTTCTTT. Its protein is CASSLRQANTEAFF.

J is TRBJ1-2 and V is TRBV28; 9 nucleotides line up with TRBD1. Germline V lookup: CDR1 MDHEN, CDR2 SYDVKM. V was clipped by 6 bases and J by 3 bases; unmatched bases: 8. CDR3 length: 15 residues. The CDR3 nucleotides read TGTGCCAGCAGCCCCCTGGACAGGGGTCACTATGGCTACACCTTC. Encoded protein: CASSPLDRGHYGYTF.

The chain uses TRBV28 and TRBJ1-2; D not resolved. Germline lookup yields CDR1 MDHEN and CDR2 SYDVKM. CDR3 length equals 15 residues. Trimming left V 5 bases short and J 4 bases short, with 17 bases between. The DNA of the CDR3 is TGTGCCAGCAGTCACCTGGTGGGCATATCCTATGGCTACACCTTC. It specifies CASSHLVGISYGYTF.

The rearrangement uses TRBV7-3 and TRBJ2-3; 8 bases map to TRBD2. The CDR3 totals 14 residues. Germline CDR1 reads SGHTA; CDR2 reads FQGTGA. The trim removed 5 bases at V and 4 bases at J, leaving 5 bases unmatched. Here the CDR3 reads CASSATSGPDTQYF. The CDR3 DNA reads as TGTGCCAGCAGCGCTACTAGCGGCCCAGATACGCAGTATTTT.

The chain is built from TRBV7-2 and TRBJ2-7; perhaps TRBD1 as D (6 bases). The V and J ends lost 1 base and 7 bases respectively, with 14 bases between them. Germline V lookup: CDR1 SGHTA, CDR2 FQGNSA. This CDR3 is built from 14 residues. The CDR3 sequence: CASSLGDTLREQYF. CDR3 coding DNA: TGTGCCAGCAGCTTAGGGGACACCCTGCGGGAGCAGTACTTC. Full variable domain (rest looked up from reference TRBV7-2 and TRBJ2-7): GAGVSQSPSNKVTEKGKDVELRCDPISGHTALYWYRQSLGQGLEFLIYFQGNSAPDKSGLPSDRFSAERTGGSVSTLTIQRTQQEDSAVYLCASSLGDTLREQYFGPGTRLTVT.

CDR3 DNA sequence: TGTGCCAGCAACAATACCACAGGGCTCTATGGCTACACCTTC. Translating gives CASNNTTGLYGYTF. The V call is TRBV28, the J call TRBJ1-2; D might be TRBD1 (6 bases). The CDR3 has 14 residues. V was trimmed by 7 bases and J by 4 bases, leaving 16 bases between them. CDR1 and CDR2 (germline): MDHEN, SYDVKM.

The chain recombines TRBV19 with TRBJ1-1; tentatively, D is TRBD1 (6 bases). The V gene lost 7 bases and the J gene lost 0 bases, with 12 bases spanning the gap. Germline CDR1 and CDR2: LNHDA and SQIVND (reference sequence). This CDR3 has 14 residues. CDR3 sequence reads: CASTGGPLNTEAFF. CDR3 nucleotide sequence: TGTGCCAGTACCGGGGGGCCTCTGAACACTGAAGCTTTCTTT.

The chain joins TRBV14 to TRBJ1-2; D is uncertain. CDR1 and CDR2 (germline): SGHDN, FVKESK. The CDR3 has 15 amino acids. V was cut by 0 bases and J by 8 bases, with 16 bases left in between. CDR3 sequence reads: CASSQDRGPGEGYTF. In DNA form, the CDR3 reads TGTGCCAGCAGCCAAGATCGAGGGCCCGGGGAGGGCTACACCTTC.

The chain joins TRBV7-3 to TRBJ2-7, with 10 bases matching TRBD2. CDR1 and CDR2 from the germline V gene are SGHTA and FQGTGA. The length of the CDR3 is 14 residues. J was trimmed by 3 bases and V by 5 bases; bases with no gene match: 4. DNA for the CDR3: TGTGCCAGCAGCCCCCAGCGGGGGGGCTACGAGCAGTACTTC. Amino acids: CASSPQRGGYEQYF.

This rearrangement joins TRBV2 to TRBJ1-2; tentatively, D is TRBD1 (5 bases). Per the germline V gene, CDR1 is SNHLY and CDR2 is FYNNEI. The CDR3 length is 13 residues. The V and J ends lost 6 bases and 7 bases respectively, with 15 bases between them. The CDR3 nucleotides read TGTGCCAGCAGGACGGCGGGGCCGGCTGGCTACACCTTC. Its protein is CASRTAGPAGYTF.

The chain couples TRBV19 to TRBJ2-3; 8 bases fit TRBD2. V gave up 5 bases and J gave up 6 bases; unmatched junction bases: 10. The CDR3 is 15 residues long. The germline gives CDR1 LNHDA, CDR2 SQIVND (reference sequence). The CDR3: CASSHDLRGADTQYF. In nucleotides, the CDR3 is TGTGCCAGTAGTCACGACCTGCGGGGGGCGGATACGCAGTATTTT.

The V call is TRBV7-2, the J call TRBJ1-6; TRBD1 matches at 7 bases. V gave up 1 base and J gave up 6 bases; unmatched junction bases: 0. CDR1 SGHTA and CDR2 FQGNSA come from the germline V gene. This CDR3 comprises 14 residues. The CDR3 bases are TGTGCCAGCAGCTTAGACAGGGGTAATTCACCCCTCCACTTT. It translates to CASSLDRGNSPLHF.

This clone was counted once. The V gene is TRBV28, the J gene TRBJ1-6, with 10 bases fitting TRBD1. The CDR3 sequence is 15 residues long. J lost 7 bases, V lost 6 bases, and 6 bases had no gene match. Germline-derived CDR1 and CDR2 are MDHEN and SYDVKM. The CDR3 reads CASRARTGGNSPLHF. The CDR3 coding sequence is TGTGCCAGCAGGGCCCGGACAGGGGGGAATTCACCCCTCCACTTT.

This sequence joins TRBV7-9 and TRBJ2-2, with D hard to call. The CDR3 is made up of 17 amino acids. V shed 0 bases and J shed 2 bases, with 13 bases lying between them. The germline gives CDR1 SEHNR, CDR2 FQNEAQ (reference sequence). The CDR3 sequence is CASSLALAGLNTGELFF. DNA of the CDR3: TGTGCCAGCAGCTTAGCTTTGGCAGGATTAAACACCGGGGAGCTGTTTTTT.

The V and J genes are TRBV3-1 (or the pseudogene TRBV3-2) and TRBJ1-1; D is uncertain. The CDR3 runs 13 residues. With 1 base removed from V and 4 bases from J, the gap between germline ends came to 7 bases. The germline gives CDR1 LGHDT, CDR2 YNNKEL (reference sequence). The CDR3 loop is CASSQGAGTEAFF. The CDR3, as DNA: TGTGCCAGCAGCCAAGGCGCGGGCACTGAAGCTTTCTTT.

J is TRBJ1-2 and V is TRBV24-1, with D unresolved. This CDR3 region has 14 residues. Germline values: CDR1 KGHDR, CDR2 SFDVKD. V dropped 5 bases and J dropped 8 bases, with 17 bases sitting between them. The CDR3 DNA reads TGTGCCACCAGTGCCATCGGTGCGGCGGAAGGCTACACCTTC. Translating it yields CATSAIGAAEGYTF.

V and J are TRBV9 and TRBJ2-3; TRBD2 is a possible D gene (5 bases). Germline V gene sequence: CDR1 SGDLS, CDR2 YYNGEE. The V gene lost 0 bases and the J gene lost 8 bases, with 7 bases spanning the gap. CDR3 size: 12 residues. CDR3 in DNA: TGTGCCAGCAGCGTAGAAGGAGGTACGCAGTATTTT. Translation: CASSVEGGTQYF.

This sequence joins TRBV24-1 and TRBJ1-1, with TRBD1 matching over 8 bases. Looked up from germline, CDR1 is KGHDR and CDR2 is SFDVKD. This CDR3 comprises 12 residues. Trimming cost V 9 bases and J 4 bases; bases outside gene matches: 3. CDR3 amino acids: CATEDRGTEAFF. The CDR3 DNA reads TGTGCCACCGAAGACAGGGGCACTGAAGCTTTCTTT.

The rearrangement uses TRBV19 and TRBJ1-5; TRBD1 agrees at 10 bases. CDR1 is LNHDA and CDR2 is SQIVND in the germline V gene (reference sequence). The CDR3 length is 17 residues. Losses at the gene ends were 4 bases for V and 6 bases for J; bases not matched to a gene: 12. The CDR3 coding sequence is TGTGCCAGTAGTAGGGGGCCAGACAGGGGGCTATCTCAGCCCCAGCATTTT. It encodes CASSRGPDRGLSQPQHF.

This clone was seen a handful of times. The chain joins TRBV11-3 to TRBJ2-3, with TRBD2 identical over 7 bases. Germline CDR1 SGHNT, CDR2 YENEEA. The CDR3 contains 15 residues. The ends lost 5 bases at V and 0 bases at J; junction bases unmatched: 5. The CDR3 DNA follows: TGTGCCAGCAGCCCCGGGGGGATTAGCACAGATACGCAGTATTTT. Protein: CASSPGGISTDTQYF.

This clone has just a few counts. V and J are TRBV4-1 and TRBJ2-7; TRBD2 is a possible D gene (5 bases). The CDR3 runs 14 residues. Germline V gene lookup returns CDR1 MGHRA and CDR2 YSYEKL. Trimming shortened V by 4 bases and J by 6 bases, and 16 bases separated the two germline ends. CDR3 loop: CASSPQRGYGEQYF. The CDR3, as DNA: TGCGCCAGCAGCCCCCAAAGAGGGTACGGCGAGCAGTACTTC.